This T cell receptor beta chain was recorded in a study of CD8+CD57+ T cells in acquired aplastic anemia. Patients chosen for sequencing had shown CD8+CD57+ cell expansion by flow cytometry. Germline CDR1 reads SQVTM; CDR2 reads ANQGSEA. This CDR3 has 15 residues. Profiles of TCR beta VDJ and CDR3 were generated from a genomic DNA template. TCRdb re-derived calls from the reads in MiXCR, one entry per CDR3 protein. The table lists fewer than 250,000 distinct CDR3 sequences, approximately 51% of them singletons, with 15% to 20% in the top ten. The genes are TRBV29-1 and TRBJ1-1; perhaps TRBD1 as D (6 bases). What was sequenced was sorted CD4+, CD8+, or CD8+CD57+ T cells (not recorded which) from PBMCs. The clonotype comes from a human donor with aplastic anemia. DNA of the CDR3: TGCGGGGTTGGTAGGGGGGGGGGGCGGGGCACTGAAGCTTTCTTT. Translation gives CGVGRGGGRGTEAFF.